Below, one TCR beta chain is given with its context. Using immunoSEQ multiplex PCR, the repertoire was profiled, and TCRdb retains in-frame clones only, with some absent. The sample includes roughly 150,000 clones, around 84% of them seen just once. This entry is derived from a study of blood T cell repertoires in COVID-19. The wider study: In each case, the material was cDNA or gDNA derived from T cells, B-cell-depleted T cells, or PBMCs.

Enrollees, about 18 to 100 years old, lived in 24 US areas. Participants had their cohort set by participant-reported clinical history. Two negative PCRs, clearance, or symptom resolution had been documented for recovered Cohort 3 donors. The CDR3 totals 13 residues. V lost 5 bases to trimming and J lost 4 bases, with 11 bases between them. Germline V gene sequence: CDR1 SGHVS, CDR2 FNYEAQ. The rearrangement uses TRBV7-6 and TRBJ2-5, with D unresolved. The receptor's source is a woman aged 50 to 65 who had recovered from COVID-19. Sequencing used PBMCs or T cells enriched from blood (not recorded which). CDR3 in DNA: TGTGCCAGCAGCCAGAGGCCGGGAGAGACCCAGTACTTC. This sequence encodes CASSQRPGETQYF.